This T cell receptor (beta chain) was sequenced during a study of cytomegalovirus exposure and HLA in healthy donors. Trimming cost V 4 bases and J 6 bases; bases outside gene matches: 5. CDR1 is MNHEY, CDR2 SMNVEV, per germline (reference sequence). This CDR3 is built from 13 residues. The study ran its PCR with 60 Vbeta and 13 Jbeta primers. Method: immunoSEQ multiplex PCR; TCRdb's copy keeps in-frame clones and lacks some. This table has some 240,000 clones, about nine tenths appearing once. Study observations and caveats: Excluded were some V segments that proved indistinguishable, including TRBV6-2 and TRBV6-3. Analysis was carried out at a later point, and it linked a missense DCLRE1C variant to TCR beta V- and J-gene trimming.

Healthy people donating bone marrow made up the donors. A note on this clone: The antigen is unknown.

Sequenced sample: PBMCs. The sequence derives from a girl aged 2 to 9 in good health and CMV-seronegative. The chain joins TRBV27 to TRBJ2-7; 8 nucleotides match TRBD1. In DNA form, the CDR3 reads TGTGCCAGCAGTTACCAGGGGGCCCGCGAGCAGTACTTC. It encodes CASSYQGAREQYF.